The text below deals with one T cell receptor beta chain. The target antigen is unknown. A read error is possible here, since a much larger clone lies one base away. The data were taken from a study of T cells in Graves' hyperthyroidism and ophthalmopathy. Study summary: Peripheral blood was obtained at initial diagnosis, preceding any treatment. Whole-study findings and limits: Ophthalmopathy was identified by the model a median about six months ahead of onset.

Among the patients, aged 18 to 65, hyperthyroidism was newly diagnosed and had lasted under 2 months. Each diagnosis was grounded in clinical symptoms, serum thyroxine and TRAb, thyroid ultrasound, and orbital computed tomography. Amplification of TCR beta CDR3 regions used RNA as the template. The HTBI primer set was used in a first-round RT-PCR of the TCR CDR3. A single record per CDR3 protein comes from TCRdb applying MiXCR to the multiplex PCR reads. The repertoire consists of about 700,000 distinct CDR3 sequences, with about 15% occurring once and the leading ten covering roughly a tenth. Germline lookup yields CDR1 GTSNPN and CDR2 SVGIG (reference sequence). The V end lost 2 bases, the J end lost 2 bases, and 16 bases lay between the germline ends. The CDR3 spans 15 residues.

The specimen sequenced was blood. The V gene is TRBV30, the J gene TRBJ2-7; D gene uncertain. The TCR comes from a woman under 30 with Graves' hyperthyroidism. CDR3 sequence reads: CAWSSPPRSAYEQYF. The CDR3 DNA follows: TGTGCCTGGAGTTCTCCGCCGAGGTCTGCCTACGAGCAGTACTTC.